Below, 3 T cell receptor beta chains from the same sample are listed, as sequenced in a study of a mutant IDH1 vaccine in newly diagnosed glioma. Clones were read by immunoSEQ multiplex PCR, and TCRdb kept only the in-frame ones, dropping some. The sample includes some 33,000 clones, more than 75% of them seen just once. Noted time point: week 35, safety follow-up. Alongside topical imiquimod, each dose of vaccine comprised 300 ug of mutant IDH1 20-mer peptide. Their target antigens are unknown. Sequencing was performed on PBMCs, taken from a glioma patient whose treatment included an IDH1 peptide vaccine. These receptors came from a man aged 25 to 40 with glioma.

This clone was detected a few times. The rearrangement links TRBV27 to TRBJ2-7, with D possibly being TRBD1 or TRBD2 (5 bases each). CDR1 and CDR2 (germline): MNHEY, SMNVEV (reference sequence). The CDR3 has 14 amino acids. The V end was cut by 5 bases, the J end by 0 bases, with 11 bases between. The chain's CDR3 is CASSRTGTSYEQYF. CDR3 coding DNA: TGTGCCAGCAGTCGCACCGGGACCTCCTACGAGCAGTACTTC.

The rearrangement uses TRBV30 and TRBJ1-5; no firm D call. The CDR3 runs 13 residues. Germline assignment: CDR1 GTSNPN and CDR2 SVGIG (reference sequence). V lost 2 bases, J lost 5 bases, and 10 bases lay in between. In DNA form, the CDR3 reads TGTGCCTGGAGTCAAGGGCCCGATCAGCCCCAGCATTTT. It encodes CAWSQGPDQPQHF.

The chain employs TRBV6-5 and TRBJ1-2; no clear D. The V gene's germline CDR1 is MNHEY and CDR2 SVGAGI. V lost 3 bases and J 1 base, leaving 15 bases between the germline ends. CDR3 length equals 16 residues. CDR3 amino acids: CASSYSQELLNYGYTF. DNA for the CDR3: TGTGCCAGCAGTTATAGTCAGGAACTGCTTAACTATGGCTACACCTTC.